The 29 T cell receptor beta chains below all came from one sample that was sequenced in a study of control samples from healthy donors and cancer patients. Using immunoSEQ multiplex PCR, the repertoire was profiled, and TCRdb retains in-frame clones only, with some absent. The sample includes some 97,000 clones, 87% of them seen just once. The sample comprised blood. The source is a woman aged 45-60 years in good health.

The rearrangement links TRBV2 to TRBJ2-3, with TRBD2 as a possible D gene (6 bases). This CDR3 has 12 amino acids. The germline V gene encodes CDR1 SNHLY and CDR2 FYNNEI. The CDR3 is CAARETTDTQYF. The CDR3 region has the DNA TGTGCTGCTCGGGAGACCACAGATACGCAGTATTTT.

The CDR3 sequence is CASSSDRVGTDTQYF. CDR3 sequence (DNA): TGTGCCAGCAGCTCGGACAGGGTGGGAACAGATACGCAGTATTTT. The genes are TRBV6-2 or TRBV6-3 and TRBJ2-3; TRBD1 agrees at 8 bases. The V gene end was trimmed by 6 bases and the J gene end by 3 bases; junction bases not matched to a gene: 8. Germline CDR1 and CDR2: MNHEY and SVGEGT. CDR3 length: 15 amino acids.

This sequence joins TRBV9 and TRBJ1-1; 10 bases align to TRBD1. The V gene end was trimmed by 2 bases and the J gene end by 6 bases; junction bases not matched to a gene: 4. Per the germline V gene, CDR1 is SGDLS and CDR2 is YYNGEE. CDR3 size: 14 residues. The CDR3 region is CASSVGQGVSEAFF. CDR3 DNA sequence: TGTGCCAGCAGCGTCGGACAGGGGGTCTCTGAAGCTTTCTTT.

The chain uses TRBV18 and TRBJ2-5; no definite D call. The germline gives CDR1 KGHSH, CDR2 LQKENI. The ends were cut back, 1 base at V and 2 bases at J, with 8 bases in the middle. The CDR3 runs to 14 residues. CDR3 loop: CASSPLSAQETQYF. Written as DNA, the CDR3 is TGTGCCAGCTCACCACTGTCAGCTCAAGAGACCCAGTACTTC.

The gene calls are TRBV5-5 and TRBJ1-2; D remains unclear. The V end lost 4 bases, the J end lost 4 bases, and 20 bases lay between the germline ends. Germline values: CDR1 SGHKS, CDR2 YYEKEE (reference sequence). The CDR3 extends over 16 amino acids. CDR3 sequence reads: CASSPARVSLRYGYTF. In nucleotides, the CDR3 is TGTGCCAGCAGCCCCGCTAGGGTATCCCTCCGCTATGGCTACACCTTC. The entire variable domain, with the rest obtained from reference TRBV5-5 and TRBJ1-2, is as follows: DAGVTQSPTHLIKTRGQQVTLRCSPISGHKSVSWYQQVLGQGPQFIFQYYEKEERGRGNFPDRFSARQFPNYSSELNVNALLLGDSALYLCASSPARVSLRYGYTFGSGTRLTVV.

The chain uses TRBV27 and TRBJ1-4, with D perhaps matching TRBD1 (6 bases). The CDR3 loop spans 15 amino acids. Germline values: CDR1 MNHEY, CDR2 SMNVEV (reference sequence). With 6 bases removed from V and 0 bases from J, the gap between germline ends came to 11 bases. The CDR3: CASRGHSATNEKLFF. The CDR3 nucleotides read TGTGCCAGCAGGGGACACTCGGCAACTAATGAAAAACTGTTTTTT.

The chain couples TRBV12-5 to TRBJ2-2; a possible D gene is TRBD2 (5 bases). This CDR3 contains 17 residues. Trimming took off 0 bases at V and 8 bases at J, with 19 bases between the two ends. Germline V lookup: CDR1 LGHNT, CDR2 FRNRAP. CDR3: CASGLVPEAAPQGELFF. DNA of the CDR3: TGTGCTAGTGGTTTGGTACCGGAAGCGGCCCCCCAAGGGGAGCTGTTTTTT.

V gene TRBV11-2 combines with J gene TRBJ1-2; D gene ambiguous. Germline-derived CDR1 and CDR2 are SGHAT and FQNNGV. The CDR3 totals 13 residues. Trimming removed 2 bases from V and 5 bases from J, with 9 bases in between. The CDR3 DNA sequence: TGTGCCAGCAGCTTAAGGGATGGGTATGGCTACACCTTC. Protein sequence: CASSLRDGYGYTF.

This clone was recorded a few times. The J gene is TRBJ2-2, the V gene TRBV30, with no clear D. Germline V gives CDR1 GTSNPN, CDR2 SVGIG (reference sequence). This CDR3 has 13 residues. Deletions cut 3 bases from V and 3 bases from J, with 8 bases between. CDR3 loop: CAWSIGYTGELFF. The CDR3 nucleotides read TGTGCCTGGAGCATAGGTTACACCGGGGAGCTGTTTTTT.

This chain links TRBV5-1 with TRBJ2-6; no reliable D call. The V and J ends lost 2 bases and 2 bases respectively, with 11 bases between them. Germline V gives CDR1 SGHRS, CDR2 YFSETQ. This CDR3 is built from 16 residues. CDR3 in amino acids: CASSFPRPTGANVLTF. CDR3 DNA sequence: TGCGCCAGCAGCTTCCCCCGGCCAACTGGGGCCAACGTCCTGACTTTC.

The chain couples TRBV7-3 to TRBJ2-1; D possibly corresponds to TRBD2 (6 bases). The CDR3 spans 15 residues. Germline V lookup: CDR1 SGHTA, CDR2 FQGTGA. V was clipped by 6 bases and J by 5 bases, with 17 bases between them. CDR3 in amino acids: CASRRNAGTDNEQFF. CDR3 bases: TGTGCCAGCAGAAGAAACGCGGGAACCGACAATGAGCAGTTCTTC. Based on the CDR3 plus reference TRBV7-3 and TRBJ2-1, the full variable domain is GAGVSQTPSNKVTEKGKYVELRCDPISGHTALYWYRQSLGQGPEFLIYFQGTGAADDSGLPNDRFFAVRPEGSVSTLKIQRTERGDSAVYLCASRRNAGTDNEQFFGPGTRLTVL.

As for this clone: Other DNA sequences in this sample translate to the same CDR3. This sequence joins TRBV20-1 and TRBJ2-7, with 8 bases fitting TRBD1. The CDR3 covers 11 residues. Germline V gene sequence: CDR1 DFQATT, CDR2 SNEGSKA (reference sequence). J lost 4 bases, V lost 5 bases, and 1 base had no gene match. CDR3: CSARQGYEQYF. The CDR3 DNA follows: TGCAGTGCTCGACAGGGGTACGAGCAGTACTTC.

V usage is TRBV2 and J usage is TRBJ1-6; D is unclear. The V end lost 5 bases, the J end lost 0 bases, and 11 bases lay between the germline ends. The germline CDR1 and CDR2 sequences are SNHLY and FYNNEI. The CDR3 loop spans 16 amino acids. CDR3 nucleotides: TGTGCCAGCAGTATGTCACAGAGCTCCTATAATTCACCCCTCCACTTT. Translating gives CASSMSQSSYNSPLHF. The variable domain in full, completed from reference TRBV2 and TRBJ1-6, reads EPEVTQTPSHQVTQMGQEVILRCVPISNHLYFYWYRQILGQKVEFLVSFYNNEISEKSEIFDDQFSVERPDGSNFTLKIRSTKLEDSAMYFCASSMSQSSYNSPLHFGNGTRLTVT.

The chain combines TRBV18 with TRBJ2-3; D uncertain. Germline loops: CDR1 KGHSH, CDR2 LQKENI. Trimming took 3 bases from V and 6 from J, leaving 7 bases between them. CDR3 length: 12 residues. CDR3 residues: CASSPNEDTQYF. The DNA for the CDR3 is TGTGCCAGCTCACCGAACGAGGATACGCAGTATTTT. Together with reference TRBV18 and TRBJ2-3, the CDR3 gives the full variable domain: NAGVMQNPRHLVRRRGQEARLRCSPMKGHSHVYWYRQLPEEGLKFMVYLQKENIIDESGMPKERFSAEFPKEGPSILRIQQVVRGDSAAYFCASSPNEDTQYFGPGTRLTVL.

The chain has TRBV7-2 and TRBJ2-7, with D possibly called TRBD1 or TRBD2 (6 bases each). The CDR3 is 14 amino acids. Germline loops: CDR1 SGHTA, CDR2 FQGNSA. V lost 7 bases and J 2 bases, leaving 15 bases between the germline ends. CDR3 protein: CASNPAGGAYEQYF. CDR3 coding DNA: TGTGCCAGCAACCCAGCCGGGGGCGCCTACGAGCAGTACTTC.

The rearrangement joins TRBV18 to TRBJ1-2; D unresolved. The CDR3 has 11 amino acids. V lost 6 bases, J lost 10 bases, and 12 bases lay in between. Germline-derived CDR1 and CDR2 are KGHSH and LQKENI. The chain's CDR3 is CASSPGADYTF. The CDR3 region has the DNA TGTGCCAGCTCCCCCGGCGCGGACTACACCTTC. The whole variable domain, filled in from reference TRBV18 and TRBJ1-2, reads NAGVMQNPRHLVRRRGQEARLRCSPMKGHSHVYWYRQLPEEGLKFMVYLQKENIIDESGMPKERFSAEFPKEGPSILRIQQVVRGDSAAYFCASSPGADYTFGSGTRLTVV.

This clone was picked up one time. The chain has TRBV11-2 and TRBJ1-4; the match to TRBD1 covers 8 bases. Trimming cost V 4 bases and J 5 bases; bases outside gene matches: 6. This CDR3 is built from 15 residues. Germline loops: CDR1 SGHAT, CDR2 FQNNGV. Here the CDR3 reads CASSSGTGQNEKLFF. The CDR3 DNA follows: TGTGCCAGCAGCTCTGGGACAGGCCAGAATGAAAAACTGTTTTTT.

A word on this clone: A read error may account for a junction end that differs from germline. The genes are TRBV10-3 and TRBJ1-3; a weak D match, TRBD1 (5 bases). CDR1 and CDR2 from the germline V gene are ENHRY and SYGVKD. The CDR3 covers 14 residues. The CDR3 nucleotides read TGTGCCTCGGGCCTCGGGGGGTCTGTAAACACCATATATTTT. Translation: CASGLGGSVNTIYF.

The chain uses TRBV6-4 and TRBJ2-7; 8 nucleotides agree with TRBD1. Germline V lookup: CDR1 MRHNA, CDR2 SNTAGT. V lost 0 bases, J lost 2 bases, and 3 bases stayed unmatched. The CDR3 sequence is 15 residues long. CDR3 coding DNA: TGTGCCAGCAGTGACTCTCCAGGGGGCGCCTACGAGCAGTACTTC. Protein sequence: CASSDSPGGAYEQYF.

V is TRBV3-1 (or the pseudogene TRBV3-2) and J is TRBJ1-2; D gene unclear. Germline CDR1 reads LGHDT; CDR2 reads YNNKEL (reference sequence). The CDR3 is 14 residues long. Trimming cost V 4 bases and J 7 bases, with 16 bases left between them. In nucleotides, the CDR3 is TGTGCCAGCAGCCCTTCCTACTCGACTCGTGGCTACACCTTC. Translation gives CASSPSYSTRGYTF.

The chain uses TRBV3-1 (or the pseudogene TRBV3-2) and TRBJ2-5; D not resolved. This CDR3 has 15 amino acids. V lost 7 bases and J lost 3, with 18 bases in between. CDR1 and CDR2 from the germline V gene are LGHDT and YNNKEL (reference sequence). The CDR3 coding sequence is TGTGCCAGCACAGCGCTTGGACCAAACGAAGAGACCCAGTACTTC. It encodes CASTALGPNEETQYF.

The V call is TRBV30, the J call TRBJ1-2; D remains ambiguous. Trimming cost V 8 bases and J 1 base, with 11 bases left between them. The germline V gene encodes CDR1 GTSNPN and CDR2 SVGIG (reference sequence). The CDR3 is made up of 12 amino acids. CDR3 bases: TGTGCCCACTCTCACAGTAACTATGGCTACACCTTC. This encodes CAHSHSNYGYTF.

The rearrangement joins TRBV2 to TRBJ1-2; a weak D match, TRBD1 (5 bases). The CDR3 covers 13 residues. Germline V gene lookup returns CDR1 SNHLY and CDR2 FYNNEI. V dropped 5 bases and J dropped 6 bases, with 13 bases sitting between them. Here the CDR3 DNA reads TGTGCCAGCAGTTTCACAAGGGGTAATGGCTACACCTTC. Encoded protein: CASSFTRGNGYTF.

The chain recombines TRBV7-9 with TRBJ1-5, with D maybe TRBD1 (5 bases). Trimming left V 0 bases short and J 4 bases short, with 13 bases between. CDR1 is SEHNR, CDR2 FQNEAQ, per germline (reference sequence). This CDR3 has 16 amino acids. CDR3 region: CASSLAAGVENQPQHF. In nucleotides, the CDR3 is TGTGCCAGCAGCTTAGCGGCGGGGGTCGAGAATCAGCCCCAGCATTTT.

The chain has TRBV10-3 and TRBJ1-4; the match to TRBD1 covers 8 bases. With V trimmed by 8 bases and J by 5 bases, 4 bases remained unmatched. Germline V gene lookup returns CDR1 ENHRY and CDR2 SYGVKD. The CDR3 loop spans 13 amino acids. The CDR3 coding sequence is TGTGCCATCGGACAGGGCCGAAATGAAAAACTGTTTTTT. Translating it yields CAIGQGRNEKLFF.

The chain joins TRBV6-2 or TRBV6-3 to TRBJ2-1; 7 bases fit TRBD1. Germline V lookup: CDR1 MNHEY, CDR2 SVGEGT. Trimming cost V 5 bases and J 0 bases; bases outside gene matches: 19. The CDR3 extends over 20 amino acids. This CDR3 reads CASSLPGQDLKTSSYNEQFF. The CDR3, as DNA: TGTGCCAGCAGTCTTCCCGGACAGGATCTTAAAACAAGCTCCTACAATGAGCAGTTCTTC.

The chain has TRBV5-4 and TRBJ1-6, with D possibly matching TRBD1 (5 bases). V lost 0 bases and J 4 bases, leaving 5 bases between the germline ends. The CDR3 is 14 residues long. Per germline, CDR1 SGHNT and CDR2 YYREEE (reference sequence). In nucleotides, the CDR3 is TGTGCCAGCAGCTTGGAGGGGTATAATTCACCCCTCCACTTT. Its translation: CASSLEGYNSPLHF.

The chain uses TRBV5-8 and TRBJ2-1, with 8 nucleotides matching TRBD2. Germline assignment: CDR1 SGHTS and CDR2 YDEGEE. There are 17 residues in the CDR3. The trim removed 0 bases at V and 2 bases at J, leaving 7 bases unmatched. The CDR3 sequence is CASSLEGDGGAYNEQFF. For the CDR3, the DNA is TGTGCCAGCAGCTTGGAGGGGGACGGGGGGGCCTACAATGAGCAGTTCTTC.

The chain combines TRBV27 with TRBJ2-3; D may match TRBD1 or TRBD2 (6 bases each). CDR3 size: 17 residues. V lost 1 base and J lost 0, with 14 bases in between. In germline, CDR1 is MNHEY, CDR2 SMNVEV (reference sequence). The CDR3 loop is CASSLWGLSGSTDTQYF. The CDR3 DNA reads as TGTGCCAGCAGTTTATGGGGGCTTAGCGGTAGCACAGATACGCAGTATTTT.